This T cell receptor beta chain was sequenced during a study of blood T cell repertoires in COVID-19. The repertoire was sequenced with immunoSEQ multiplex PCR; TCRdb's copy has only in-frame clones and lacks some. This sample yields approximately 220,000 clones, of which approximately 90% are seen a single time; roughly 4.1% belongs to the top ten. CDR1 and CDR2 from the germline V gene are SGHRS and YFSETQ. The CDR3 sequence is 16 residues long. J was trimmed by 6 bases and V by 0 bases; bases with no gene match: 7. The source of this sequence is a man between 45 and 60 years old with acute or convalescent COVID-19. This sequence joins TRBV5-1 and TRBJ2-2, with 8 positions matching TRBD1. Input material: peripheral blood. The CDR3 loop reads CASSLEQGVFSGELFF. DNA for the CDR3: TGCGCCAGCAGCTTGGAACAGGGGGTTTTCTCCGGGGAGCTGTTTTTT. The variable domain in full, completed from reference TRBV5-1 and TRBJ2-2, reads KAGVTQTPRYLIKTRGQQVTLSCSPISGHRSVSWYQQTPGQGLQFLFEYFSETQRNKGNFPGRFSGRQFSNSRSEMNVSTLELGDSALYLCASSLEQGVFSGELFFGEGSRLTVL.